Listed below are T cell receptor beta chains from one sample, sequenced in a study of OX40 agonist ivuxolimab in advanced cancers. Sequencing was performed with immunoSEQ multiplex PCR; in TCRdb, only in-frame clones are kept and a portion is missing. The sample records 45,000 to 50,000 clones, around 92% being singletons. The sequenced sample was CD4+ or CD8+ T cells sorted from blood, obtained in a trial of the OX40 agonist ivuxolimab. Source of these receptors: an adult with an advanced solid tumor such as melanoma, head and neck, liver or kidney cancer. Both conserved end residues are part of each CDR3. D genes are given only for firm matches. Clone size, where shown, is once, few, many, or a class for clones that have expanded.

cdr3_aa: CASSLAVSNQPQHF; cdr3_nt: TGTGCCAGCAGCTTAGCAGTTAGCAATCAGCCCCAGCATTTT; j_call: TRBJ1-5; d_call: .; v_call: TRBV7-6; clone_size: .
cdr3_aa: CASSDTPGVVIEQFF; cdr3_nt: TGTGCCAGCAGTGATACCCCAGGGGTAGTGATTGAGCAGTTCTTC; j_call: TRBJ2-1; d_call: .; v_call: TRBV6-4; clone_size: .
cdr3_aa: CAWRRQTNTEAFF; cdr3_nt: TGTGCCTGGAGAAGACAGACGAACACTGAAGCTTTCTTT; j_call: TRBJ1-1; d_call: .; v_call: TRBV30; clone_size: once
cdr3_aa: CASSFGLYTGELFF; cdr3_nt: TGTGCCAGCAGCTTTGGACTCTACACCGGGGAGCTGTTTTTT; j_call: TRBJ2-2; d_call: .; v_call: TRBV7-7; clone_size: .
cdr3_aa: CASSDRTDTQYF; cdr3_nt: TGTGCCAGCAGCGACCGCACAGATACGCAGTATTTT; j_call: TRBJ2-3; d_call: .; v_call: TRBV9; clone_size: .
cdr3_aa: CASSFGTDGYTF; cdr3_nt: TGTGCCAGCAGCTTCGGGACGGATGGCTACACCTTC; j_call: TRBJ1-2; d_call: .; v_call: TRBV13; clone_size: .
cdr3_aa: CASSIGALGAYEQYF; cdr3_nt: TGTGCCAGTAGTATAGGGGCCCTCGGAGCCTACGAGCAGTACTTC; j_call: TRBJ2-7; d_call: .; v_call: TRBV19; clone_size: .
cdr3_aa: CASSIGASGSYEQYF; cdr3_nt: TGTGCCAGTAGTATAGGGGCTAGCGGGTCGTACGAGCAGTACTTC; j_call: TRBJ2-7; d_call: TRBD2; v_call: TRBV19; clone_size: .
cdr3_aa: CASSTPLTNTEAFF; cdr3_nt: TGTGCCAGCAGCACCCCACTCACGAACACTGAAGCTTTCTTT; j_call: TRBJ1-1; d_call: .; v_call: TRBV2; clone_size: once
cdr3_aa: CASSPNRQLLAEAFF; cdr3_nt: TGTGCCAGCAGTCCCAATCGACAGCTTCTCGCTGAAGCTTTCTTT; j_call: TRBJ1-1; d_call: .; v_call: TRBV25-1; clone_size: .
cdr3_aa: CASRPPGTANYGYTF; cdr3_nt: TGTGCCAGCAGGCCCCCGGGGACCGCCAACTATGGCTACACCTTC; j_call: TRBJ1-2; d_call: .; v_call: TRBV11-2; clone_size: once
cdr3_aa: CASSAPLAGERTDTQYF; cdr3_nt: TGTGCCAGCAGCGCACCTTTGGCGGGAGAACGCACAGATACGCAGTATTTT; j_call: TRBJ2-3; d_call: TRBD2; v_call: TRBV9; clone_size: .
cdr3_aa: CASSLASGRLNYEQYF; cdr3_nt: TGTGCCAGCAGCTTGGCCTCCGGCAGACTCAACTACGAGCAGTACTTC; j_call: TRBJ2-7; d_call: .; v_call: TRBV5-4; clone_size: few
cdr3_aa: CASSLVMGTSYEQYF; cdr3_nt: TGTGCCAGCAGCTTGGTTATGGGCACTTCCTACGAGCAGTACTTC; j_call: TRBJ2-7; d_call: .; v_call: TRBV5-4; clone_size: .
cdr3_aa: CASSVAGVQQFF; cdr3_nt: TGTGCCAGCAGCGTAGCGGGAGTTCAGCAGTTCTTC; j_call: TRBJ2-1; d_call: .; v_call: TRBV9; clone_size: .
cdr3_aa: CASGRILGQPYEQYF; cdr3_nt: TGTGCTAGTGGTCGTATACTGGGACAGCCCTACGAGCAGTACTTC; j_call: TRBJ2-7; d_call: TRBD1; v_call: TRBV12-5; clone_size: .
cdr3_aa: CASSGLDSARGSNQPQHF; cdr3_nt: TGTGCCAGCAGTGGCTTGGACAGCGCCCGGGGTAGCAATCAGCCCCAGCATTTT; j_call: TRBJ1-5; d_call: .; v_call: TRBV6-4; clone_size: .
cdr3_aa: CASSSDRGSYEQYF; cdr3_nt: TGTGCCAGCAGTTCCGACAGGGGTAGCTACGAGCAGTACTTC; j_call: TRBJ2-7; d_call: TRBD1; v_call: TRBV6-5; clone_size: .
cdr3_aa: CASGAGGTEAFF; cdr3_nt: TGTGCTAGTGGTGCAGGGGGAACTGAAGCTTTCTTT; j_call: TRBJ1-1; d_call: TRBD1; v_call: TRBV12-5; clone_size: .
cdr3_aa: CASSLLGQGGETQYF; cdr3_nt: TGTGCCAGCAGTTTATTGGGACAGGGAGGCGAGACCCAGTACTTC; j_call: TRBJ2-5; d_call: TRBD1; v_call: TRBV27; clone_size: once
cdr3_aa: CASSSGVLGANYGYTF; cdr3_nt: TGCGCCAGCAGCTCGGGTGTTTTGGGGGCTAACTATGGCTACACCTTC; j_call: TRBJ1-2; d_call: .; v_call: TRBV5-1; clone_size: .
cdr3_aa: CASSDTRDREADEQFF; cdr3_nt: TGTGCCAGCAGTGATACCCGGGACAGGGAGGCCGATGAGCAGTTCTTC; j_call: TRBJ2-1; d_call: TRBD1; v_call: TRBV27; clone_size: once
cdr3_aa: CASSPSRGNTEAFF; cdr3_nt: TGTGCCAGCAGTCCATCCAGGGGGAACACTGAAGCTTTCTTT; j_call: TRBJ1-1; d_call: .; v_call: TRBV27; clone_size: .
cdr3_aa: CASTDPTGYQETQYF; cdr3_nt: TGTGCCAGTACCGACCCGACAGGTTACCAAGAGACCCAGTACTTC; j_call: TRBJ2-5; d_call: .; v_call: TRBV19; clone_size: .
cdr3_aa: CASSPDRGQEEQYF; cdr3_nt: TGTGCCAGCAGCCCGGACAGGGGGCAGGAAGAGCAGTACTTC; j_call: TRBJ2-7; d_call: TRBD1; v_call: TRBV5-6; clone_size: .
cdr3_aa: CASSLGPGRGTEAFF; cdr3_nt: TGTGCCAGCAGCTTAGGGCCGGGCAGGGGGACTGAAGCTTTCTTT; j_call: TRBJ1-1; d_call: TRBD1; v_call: TRBV7-9; clone_size: .
cdr3_aa: CASSALAGLSYNEQFF; cdr3_nt: TGTGCCAGCAGCGCCCTAGCGGGATTGTCCTACAATGAGCAGTTCTTC; j_call: TRBJ2-1; d_call: TRBD2; v_call: TRBV9; clone_size: .
cdr3_aa: CASSEFQTLAGGDEQYF; cdr3_nt: TGTGCCAGCAGTGAATTCCAAACACTAGCGGGAGGGGATGAGCAGTACTTC; j_call: TRBJ2-7; d_call: TRBD2; v_call: TRBV25-1; clone_size: .
cdr3_aa: CASTGDTYEQYF; cdr3_nt: TGTGCCAGCACAGGGGACACCTACGAGCAGTACTTC; j_call: TRBJ2-7; d_call: TRBD1; v_call: TRBV19; clone_size: .
cdr3_aa: CASSSFMRDTEAFF; cdr3_nt: TGTGCCAGCAGCTCCTTCATGAGGGACACTGAAGCTTTCTTT; j_call: TRBJ1-1; d_call: .; v_call: TRBV11-3; clone_size: .
cdr3_aa: CASSQATAYTYEQYF; cdr3_nt: TGCGCCAGCAGCCAAGCGACAGCATATACCTACGAGCAGTACTTC; j_call: TRBJ2-7; d_call: .; v_call: TRBV4-3; clone_size: once
cdr3_aa: CASSLSLGTRYNEQFF; cdr3_nt: TGTGCCAGCAGCTTGTCTCTGGGGACACGGTACAATGAGCAGTTCTTC; j_call: TRBJ2-1; d_call: .; v_call: TRBV5-4; clone_size: .
cdr3_aa: CASSLSASWETQYF; cdr3_nt: TGTGCCAGCAGCTTGTCGGCATCTTGGGAGACCCAGTACTTC; j_call: TRBJ2-5; d_call: .; v_call: TRBV5-5; clone_size: .
cdr3_aa: CASSPTGVNTEAFF; cdr3_nt: TGTGCCAGCAGCCCGACAGGGGTGAACACTGAAGCTTTCTTT; j_call: TRBJ1-1; d_call: TRBD1; v_call: TRBV7-9; clone_size: .
cdr3_aa: CAWSLGTGIISGFF; cdr3_nt: TGTGCCTGGAGTCTAGGGACAGGGATAATCTCGGGTTTCTTT; j_call: TRBJ1-1; d_call: TRBD1; v_call: TRBV30; clone_size: .
cdr3_aa: CASSPEGDPDTQYF; cdr3_nt: TGTGCCAGCAGCCCCGAGGGGGATCCAGATACGCAGTATTTT; j_call: TRBJ2-3; d_call: .; v_call: TRBV9; clone_size: .
cdr3_aa: CASSLNAGTQPQHF; cdr3_nt: TGTGCCAGCAGCTTAAACGCCGGGACTCAGCCCCAGCATTTT; j_call: TRBJ1-5; d_call: .; v_call: TRBV11-2; clone_size: .